This T cell receptor beta chain was identified during a study of response to subunit inactivated influenza vaccine. Broader study findings: Authors suggested each seasonal influenza vaccination recruits few new T cells.

TCRdb used MiXCR to reprocess the RT-PCR reads, holding one entry per CDR3 protein. The table includes around 580,000 distinct CDR3 sequences, 12% detected once. This clonotype has only a few counts. Its antigen is not known. The V end lost 5 bases, the J end lost 8 bases, and 13 bases lay between the germline ends. The CDR3 consists of 13 residues. Germline V gene lookup returns CDR1 SGHAT and CDR2 FQNNGV. The specimen comprised PBMCs from blood, sampled on the day of vaccination. The sequence derives from a man aged 45-65 years who received an inactivated influenza vaccine. The V call is TRBV11-2, the J call TRBJ2-4; D gene ambiguous. The CDR3 protein is CASSLGQEDIQYF. The DNA for the CDR3 is TGTGCCAGCAGCCTAGGGCAGGAAGACATTCAGTACTTC.